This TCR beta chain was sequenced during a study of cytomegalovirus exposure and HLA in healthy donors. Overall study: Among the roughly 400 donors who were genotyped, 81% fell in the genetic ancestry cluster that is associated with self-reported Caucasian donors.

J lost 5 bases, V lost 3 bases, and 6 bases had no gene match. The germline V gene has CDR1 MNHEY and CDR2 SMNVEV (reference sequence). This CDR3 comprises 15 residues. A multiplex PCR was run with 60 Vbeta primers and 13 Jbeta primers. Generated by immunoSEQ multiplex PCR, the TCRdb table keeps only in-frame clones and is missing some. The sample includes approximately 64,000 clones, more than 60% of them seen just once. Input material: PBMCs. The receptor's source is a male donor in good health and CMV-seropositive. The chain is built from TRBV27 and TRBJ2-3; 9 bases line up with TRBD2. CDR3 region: CASSFRAGGLDTQYF. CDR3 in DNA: TGTGCCAGCAGTTTTCGGGCGGGGGGGCTAGATACGCAGTATTTT.